This is a list of T cell receptor beta chains from one sample in a study of blood T cell repertoires in COVID-19. Assay used: immunoSEQ multiplex PCR; TCRdb lists only in-frame clones, some missing. The table records under 250,000 clones, about 85% of them present only once. Sequenced sample: peripheral blood. The source of these receptors is a woman aged 55-75 years who had recovered from COVID-19. CDR3s include the opening cysteine and the closing phenylalanine or tryptophan. The D gene is left open where the match is weak. Expanded clones are given a class, and other clones once, few, many or no size at all.

d_gene	v_gene	j_gene	abundance	len	CDR3aa	CDR3nt
TRBD2	TRBV4-1	TRBJ2-5	-	18	CASSPLPGLAGGQETQYF	TGCGCCAGCAGCCCGCTCCCTGGACTAGCGGGGGGTCAAGAGACCCAGTACTTC
-	TRBV6-6	TRBJ1-4	-	16	CASSSGGGTTNEKLFF	TGTGCCAGCAGTAGCGGGGGCGGGACAACTAATGAAAAACTGTTTTTT
-	TRBV5-1	TRBJ2-1	-	18	CASSLTIVMLLSYNEQFF	TGCGCCAGCAGCTTGACAATTGTAATGCTTCTCTCCTACAATGAGCAGTTCTTC
-	TRBV19	TRBJ1-6	-	14	CASSAGNGYSPLHF	TGTGCCAGTAGTGCGGGGAATGGGTATTCACCCCTCCACTTT
TRBD1	TRBV9	TRBJ2-3	-	19	CASSVGNGETGARTDTQYF	TGTGCCAGCAGCGTAGGGAACGGGGAAACAGGGGCGAGGACAGATACGCAGTATTTT
-	TRBV18	TRBJ1-5	-	16	CASSPVGALSNQPQHF	TGTGCCAGCTCACCAGTGGGAGCTCTTAGCAATCAGCCCCAGCATTTT
TRBD1	TRBV18	TRBJ2-1	-	16	CASSPPFRGLYNEQFF	TGTGCCAGCTCACCACCGTTCAGGGGGCTCTACAATGAGCAGTTCTTC
-	TRBV15	TRBJ2-5	-	13	CATSREYARTQYF	TGTGCCACCAGCAGAGAATACGCGCGAACCCAGTACTTC
TRBD2	TRBV19	TRBJ2-1	-	16	CASSNPGGAPFNEQFF	TGTGCCAGTAGTAACCCGGGGGGGGCCCCTTTCAATGAGCAGTTCTTC
TRBD1	TRBV19	TRBJ1-1	few	13	CASRDRRGTEAFF	TGTGCCAGTAGGGACAGGAGGGGTACTGAAGCTTTCTTT
-	TRBV12-1	TRBJ1-1	many	18	CASSSSGHPLPMNTEAFF	TGTGCCAGCAGCTCTTCGGGACATCCGTTACCGATGAACACTGAAGCTTTCTTT
TRBD1	TRBV6-6	TRBJ1-5	-	15	CASSLQGGSNQPQHF	TGTGCCAGCAGCCTACAGGGGGGTAGCAATCAGCCCCAGCATTTT
-	TRBV7-8	TRBJ1-1	-	14	CASSPVWGPSEAFF	TGTGCCAGCAGCCCCGTTTGGGGGCCTTCTGAAGCTTTCTTT
-	TRBV6-5	TRBJ1-1	-	15	CASSSRGVRYTEAFF	TGTGCCAGCAGTTCCCGGGGAGTGAGGTACACTGAAGCTTTCTTT
-	TRBV4-2	TRBJ2-7	-	14	CASSQDRVQDEQYF	TGTGCCAGCAGCCAAGATCGTGTACAGGACGAGCAGTACTTC
-	TRBV27	TRBJ1-5	-	12	CASSGPGGPQHF	TGTGCCAGCAGTGGGCCCGGGGGGCCCCAGCATTTT
TRBD1	TRBV18	TRBJ2-7	-	17	CASSYRDRGYQAYEQYF	TGTGCCAGCTCTTATCGGGACAGGGGGTACCAAGCCTACGAGCAGTACTTC
TRBD2	TRBV25-1	TRBJ2-7	-	16	CASSEWLAGGRYEQYF	TGTGCCAGCAGTGAATGGTTAGCGGGGGGCCGGTACGAGCAGTACTTC
-	TRBV30	TRBJ1-4	-	14	CAWSVGSTNEKLFF	TGTGCCTGGAGTGTCGGGTCAACTAATGAAAAACTGTTTTTT
TRBD1	TRBV19	TRBJ1-4	few	14	CASSSGDRAPLLFF	TGTGCCAGTAGTAGCGGGGACAGGGCTCCTCTACTGTTTTTT
TRBD2	TRBV15	TRBJ2-1	-	16	CATSRERGGSYNEQFF	TGTGCCACCAGCAGAGAACGGGGGGGATCCTACAATGAGCAGTTCTTC
-	TRBV21-1	TRBJ2-5	-	9	CARRETQYF	TGTGCCAGGAGGGAGACCCAGTACTTC
-	TRBV19	TRBJ2-1	-	15	CASSIDLSFYNEQFF	TGTGCCAGTAGTATAGATCTCTCCTTTTACAATGAGCAGTTCTTC
-	TRBV21-1	TRBJ2-3	few	20	CASSNTHRLRLAGGPDTQYF	TGTGCCAGCAGCAACACCCATCGGCTTCGGCTAGCGGGGGGGCCCGATACGCAGTATTTT
TRBD2	TRBV2	TRBJ2-1	-	14	CASTAASGGSEQFF	TGTGCCAGCACGGCAGCTTCGGGAGGGAGTGAGCAGTTCTTC
-	TRBV18	TRBJ1-2	-	14	CASSTSQVRYGYTF	TGTGCCAGCTCAACCTCACAGGTCCGCTATGGCTACACCTTC